This TCR beta chain emerged from a study of cytomegalovirus exposure and HLA in healthy donors. About the research overall: There were approximately 80 million unique TCRs (from HLA-typed donors) in an early data release. Study findings and constraints: CMV serostatus was the only recorded immune exposure for donors. HLA allele associations emerged for under 20,000 TCR beta sequences in a later analysis, at 0.05 false discovery rate.

Trimming removed 11 bases from V and 3 bases from J; junction bases left unmatched: 9. The CDR3 has 15 residues. Germline V gene data show CDR1 as LNHNV and CDR2 as YYDKDF (reference sequence). With regard to this clone: Its specificity is unknown.

With 60 Vbeta and 13 Jbeta primers, the PCR was carried out. The data were produced by immunoSEQ multiplex PCR, yet TCRdb's version contains in-frame clones alone and is incomplete. The sample lists 85,000 to 90,000 clones, around 89% occurring once. Sequencing was carried out using PBMCs. The source is a man in his late teens or twenties in good health and CMV-seronegative. The rearrangement links TRBV15 to TRBJ2-2; 10 bases match TRBD1. The CDR3, as DNA: TGTGCCTCTAAACCCGGACAGGGGGACACCGGGGAGCTGTTTTTT. Translation: CASKPGQGDTGELFF.